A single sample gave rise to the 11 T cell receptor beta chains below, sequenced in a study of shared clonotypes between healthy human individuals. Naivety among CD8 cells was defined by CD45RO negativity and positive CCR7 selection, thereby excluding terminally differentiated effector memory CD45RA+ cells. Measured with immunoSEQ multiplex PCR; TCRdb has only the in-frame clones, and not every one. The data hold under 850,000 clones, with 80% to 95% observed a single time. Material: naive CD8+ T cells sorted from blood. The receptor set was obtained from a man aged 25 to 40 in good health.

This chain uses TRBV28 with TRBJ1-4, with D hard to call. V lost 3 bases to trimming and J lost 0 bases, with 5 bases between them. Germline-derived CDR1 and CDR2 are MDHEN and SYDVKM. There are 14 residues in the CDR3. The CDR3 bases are TGTGCCAGCAGTTTGGATGCAACTAATGAAAAACTGTTTTTT. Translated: CASSLDATNEKLFF. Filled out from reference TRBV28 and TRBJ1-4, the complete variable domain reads DVKVTQSSRYLVKRTGEKVFLECVQDMDHENMFWYRQDPGLGLRLIYFSYDVKMKEKGDIPEGYSVSREKKERFSLILESASTNQTSMYLCASSLDATNEKLFFGSGTQLSVL.

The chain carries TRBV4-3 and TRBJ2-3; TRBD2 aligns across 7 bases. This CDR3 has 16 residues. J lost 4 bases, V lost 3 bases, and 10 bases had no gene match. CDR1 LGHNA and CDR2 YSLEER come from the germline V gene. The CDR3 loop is CASSQETSSGADTQYF. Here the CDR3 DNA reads TGCGCCAGCAGCCAGGAGACTAGCTCGGGCGCAGATACGCAGTATTTT.

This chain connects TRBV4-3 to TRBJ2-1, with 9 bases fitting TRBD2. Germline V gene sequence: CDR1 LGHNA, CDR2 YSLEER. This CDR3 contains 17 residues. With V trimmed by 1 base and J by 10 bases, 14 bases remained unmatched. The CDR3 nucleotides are TGCGCCAGCAGCCAAGGGGTACAGCGGGAGGCCCTCGGGGAGCAGTTCTTC. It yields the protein CASSQGVQREALGEQFF.

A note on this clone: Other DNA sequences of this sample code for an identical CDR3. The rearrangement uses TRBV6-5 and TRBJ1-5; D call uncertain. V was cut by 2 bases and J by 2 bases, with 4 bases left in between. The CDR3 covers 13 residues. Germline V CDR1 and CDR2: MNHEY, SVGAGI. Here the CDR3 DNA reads TGTGCCAGCAGTTACAGGGGCAATCAGCCCCAGCATTTT. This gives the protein CASSYRGNQPQHF.

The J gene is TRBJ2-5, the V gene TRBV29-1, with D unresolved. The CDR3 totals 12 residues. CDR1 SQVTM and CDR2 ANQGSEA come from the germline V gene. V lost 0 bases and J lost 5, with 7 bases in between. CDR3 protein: CSVEDLEETQYF. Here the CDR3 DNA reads TGCAGCGTTGAAGATTTGGAGGAGACCCAGTACTTC.

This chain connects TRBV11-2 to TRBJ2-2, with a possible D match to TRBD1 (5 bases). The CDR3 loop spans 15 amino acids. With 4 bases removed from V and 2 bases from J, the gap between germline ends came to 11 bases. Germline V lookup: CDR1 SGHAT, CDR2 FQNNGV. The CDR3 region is CASSSTDRNTGELFF. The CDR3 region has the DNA TGTGCCAGCAGCTCGACAGACCGCAACACCGGGGAGCTGTTTTTT.

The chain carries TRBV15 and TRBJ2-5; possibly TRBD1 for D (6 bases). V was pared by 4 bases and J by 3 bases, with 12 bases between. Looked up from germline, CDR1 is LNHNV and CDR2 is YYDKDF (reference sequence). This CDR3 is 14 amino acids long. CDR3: CATSTEKGEETQYF. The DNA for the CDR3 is TGTGCCACCAGCACAGAAAAGGGGGAAGAGACCCAGTACTTC.

The CDR3 region has the DNA TGTGCCAGCAGTCCTGACAGGTACTCTGGAAACACCATATATTTT. It is translated as CASSPDRYSGNTIYF. This chain uses TRBV6-5 with TRBJ1-3; tentative D call: TRBD1 (6 bases). This CDR3 has 15 residues. Trimming pared 5 bases from V and 0 bases from J, leaving 11 bases between. Germline lookup yields CDR1 MNHEY and CDR2 SVGAGI.

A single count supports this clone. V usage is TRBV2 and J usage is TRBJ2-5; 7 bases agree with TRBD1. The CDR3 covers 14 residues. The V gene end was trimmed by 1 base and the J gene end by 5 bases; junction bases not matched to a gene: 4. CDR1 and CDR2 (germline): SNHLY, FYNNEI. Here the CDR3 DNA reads TGTGCCAGCAGTGAAGAGGGGACAGAGGAGACCCAGTACTTC. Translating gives CASSEEGTEETQYF.

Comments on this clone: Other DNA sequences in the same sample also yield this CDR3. The CDR3 reads CASSLDRDNEQFF. In DNA, the CDR3 is TGTGCCAGCAGCTTAGATCGGGACAATGAGCAGTTCTTC. This chain connects TRBV7-6 to TRBJ2-1; D gene ambiguous. V lost 1 base to trimming and J lost 5 bases, with 6 bases between them. This CDR3 region has 13 residues. Germline CDR1 SGHVS, CDR2 FNYEAQ.

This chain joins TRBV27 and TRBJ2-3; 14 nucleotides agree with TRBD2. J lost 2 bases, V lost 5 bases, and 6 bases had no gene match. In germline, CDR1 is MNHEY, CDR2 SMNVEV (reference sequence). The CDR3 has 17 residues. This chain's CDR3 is CASSPRGLAGVTDTQYF. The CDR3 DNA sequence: TGTGCCAGCAGTCCAAGGGGACTAGCGGGAGTCACAGATACGCAGTATTTT.